The sequence of this T cell receptor beta chain was determined in a study of response to subunit inactivated influenza vaccine. Overall study findings and caveats: Authors suggested each seasonal influenza vaccination recruits few new T cells.

About this clonotype itself: Its antigen remains unidentified.

TCRdb re-called the RT-PCR reads through MiXCR, storing one row per CDR3 protein. The sample yields over 150,000 distinct CDR3 sequences, roughly 14% seen once. V lost 0 bases and J 4 bases, leaving 10 bases between the germline ends. The CDR3 covers 14 residues. Sequencing used CD8+ T cells sorted from PBMCs, obtained roughly 5 days after vaccination. The chain employs TRBV12-3 or TRBV12-4 and TRBJ2-7, with D possibly TRBD2 on 5 matching bases. The sequence was obtained from a man aged 50-60 years who received an inactivated influenza vaccine. The CDR3 bases are TGTGCCAGCAGTTTAGCAGGGTCGGGGTACGAGCAGTACTTC. The encoded protein is CASSLAGSGYEQYF.